This record concerns one TCR beta chain sequence. No antigen is known for it. The CDR3 covers 12 residues. Between the trimmed V and J ends, which lost 7 bases and 2 bases, there was a span of 11 bases. CDR1 and CDR2 from the germline V gene are SQVTM and ANQGSEA. Repertoires were generated with immunoSEQ multiplex PCR, while TCRdb's copy carries only in-frame clones and drops some. The data show more than 150,000 clones, with 94% seen just once and about 1.5% held by the top ten. This sample is drawn from a study of T cell responses to AZD1222 COVID-19 vaccine. Study observations and caveats: At baseline, seropositivity was found in only 5 to 7 AZD1222 recipients. Spike-specific TCR breadth and depth were elevated following two AZD1222 doses. Nearly half of spike-specific TCRs reportedly go after variant regions that carry no mutations.

Second doses that came at about 4 or about 12 weeks were put together. The source was peripheral blood, collected 28 days after the second AZD1222 dose. The origin of this receptor is an adult who received the AZD1222 COVID-19 vaccine. V is TRBV29-1 and J is TRBJ1-1, with D uncertain. The CDR3 DNA reads as TGCAGCGCACGGCCAACTAACACTGAAGCTTTCTTT. This codes for CSARPTNTEAFF.